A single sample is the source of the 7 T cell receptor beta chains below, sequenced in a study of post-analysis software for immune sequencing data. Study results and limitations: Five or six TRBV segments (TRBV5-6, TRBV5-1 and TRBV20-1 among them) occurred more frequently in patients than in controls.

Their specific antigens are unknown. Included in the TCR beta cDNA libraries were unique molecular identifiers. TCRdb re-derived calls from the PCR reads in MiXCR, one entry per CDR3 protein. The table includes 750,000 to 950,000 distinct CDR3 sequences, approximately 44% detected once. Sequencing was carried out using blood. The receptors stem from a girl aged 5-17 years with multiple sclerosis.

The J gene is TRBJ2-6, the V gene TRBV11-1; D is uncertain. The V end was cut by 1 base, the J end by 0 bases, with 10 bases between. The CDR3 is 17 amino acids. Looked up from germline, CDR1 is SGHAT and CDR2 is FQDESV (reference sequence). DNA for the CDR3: TGTGCCAGCAGCTTAGGCGCTCTAAACTCTGGGGCCAACGTCCTGACTTTC. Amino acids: CASSLGALNSGANVLTF.

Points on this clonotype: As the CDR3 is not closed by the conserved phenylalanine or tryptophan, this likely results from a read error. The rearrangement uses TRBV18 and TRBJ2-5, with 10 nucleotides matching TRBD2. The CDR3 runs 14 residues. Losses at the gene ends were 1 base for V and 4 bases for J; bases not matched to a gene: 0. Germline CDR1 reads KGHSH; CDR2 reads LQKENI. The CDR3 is CASSPLAGGETQYV. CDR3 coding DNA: TGTGCCAGCTCACCACTAGCGGGAGGAGAGACCCAGTACGTC.

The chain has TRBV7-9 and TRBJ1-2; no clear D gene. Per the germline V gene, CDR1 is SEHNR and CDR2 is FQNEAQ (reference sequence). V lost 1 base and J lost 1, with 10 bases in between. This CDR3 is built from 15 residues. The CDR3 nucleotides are TGTGCCAGCAGCTTAGGTGGAGCAAATAACTATGGCTACACCTTC. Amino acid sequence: CASSLGGANNYGYTF.

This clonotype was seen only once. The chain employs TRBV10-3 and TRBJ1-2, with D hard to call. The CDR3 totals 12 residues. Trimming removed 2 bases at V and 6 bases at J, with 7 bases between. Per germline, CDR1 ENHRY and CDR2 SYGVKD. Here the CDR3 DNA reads TGTGCCATCAGTGAGGGGGAGGATGGCTACACCTTC. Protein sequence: CAISEGEDGYTF.

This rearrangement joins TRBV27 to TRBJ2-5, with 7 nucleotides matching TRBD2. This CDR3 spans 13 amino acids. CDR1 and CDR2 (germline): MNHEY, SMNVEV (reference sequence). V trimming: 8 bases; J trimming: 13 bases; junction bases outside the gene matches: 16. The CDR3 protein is CASGLRGEGDLYF. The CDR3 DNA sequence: TGTGCCAGCGGACTCCGGGGGGAAGGGGACCTGTACTTC.

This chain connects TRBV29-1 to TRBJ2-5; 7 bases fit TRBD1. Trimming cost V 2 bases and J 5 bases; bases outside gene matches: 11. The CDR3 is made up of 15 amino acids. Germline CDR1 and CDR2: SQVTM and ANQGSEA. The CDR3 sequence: CSVEPDRNPYETQYF. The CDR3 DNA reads TGCAGCGTTGAACCGGACAGGAACCCCTATGAGACCCAGTACTTC.

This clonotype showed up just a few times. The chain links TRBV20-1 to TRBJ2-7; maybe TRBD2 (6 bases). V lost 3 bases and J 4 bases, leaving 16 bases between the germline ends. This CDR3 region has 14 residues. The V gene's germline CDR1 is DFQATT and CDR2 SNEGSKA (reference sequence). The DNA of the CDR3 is TGCAGTGCTAGCGGGGGTAGGGAAGCTTACGAGCAGTACTTC. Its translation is CSASGGREAYEQYF.